This entry describes one T cell receptor (beta chain). TCRdb reprocessed the 5' RACE reads with MiXCR, giving one entry per CDR3 protein. The data contain under 65,000 distinct CDR3 sequences, 9.5% to 15% of them singletons. CDR1 is SGHAT and CDR2 is FQNNGV in the germline V gene. With 0 bases clipped from V and 5 bases from J, the junction kept 11 bases outside the gene matches. CDR3 length: 19 amino acids. These data come from a study of early T cells in non-severe SARS-CoV-2 infection. The genes are TRBV11-2 and TRBJ2-1; TRBD2 aligns across 12 bases. This receptor was taken from an adult who was a healthcare worker with PCR-confirmed SARS-CoV-2 infection or an uninfected control (not recorded which). Sequencing was carried out using whole blood. The CDR3 is CASSLEFVTSGRSHNEQFF. The CDR3 DNA is TGTGCCAGCAGCTTAGAGTTTGTTACTAGCGGGAGGTCCCACAATGAGCAGTTCTTC.